Sequencing of this TCR beta chain was carried out in a study of beta chain features in type 1 diabetes. Germline V gene sequence: CDR1 LGHNA, CDR2 YNFKEQ. The CDR3 is made up of 14 amino acids. Trimming left V 3 bases short and J 1 base short, with 6 bases between. As for this clone: The antigen remains unidentified.

Study-wide results and caveats: Among patients with Type 1 diabetes, TCRB CDR3s were moderately but significantly shorter in every one of the four CD4+ subsets. Patients with type 1 diabetes showed fewer VDJ junction insertions and more deletions.

The isolated RNA, all of it, was reverse transcribed, so expressed TCRB transcripts were what got sequenced. The data were produced by immunoSEQ multiplex PCR, yet TCRdb's version contains in-frame clones alone and is incomplete. The table includes roughly 280,000 clones, 24% detected once. The clonotype originates from a woman aged 30 to 39 with type 1 diabetes. The V call is TRBV4-2, the J call TRBJ2-2; perhaps TRBD2 as D (5 bases). The source material was naive CD4+ T cells from blood. CDR3 nucleotide sequence: TGTGCCAGCAGCCATGGACTGAACACCGGGGAGCTGTTTTTT. Translating it yields CASSHGLNTGELFF.